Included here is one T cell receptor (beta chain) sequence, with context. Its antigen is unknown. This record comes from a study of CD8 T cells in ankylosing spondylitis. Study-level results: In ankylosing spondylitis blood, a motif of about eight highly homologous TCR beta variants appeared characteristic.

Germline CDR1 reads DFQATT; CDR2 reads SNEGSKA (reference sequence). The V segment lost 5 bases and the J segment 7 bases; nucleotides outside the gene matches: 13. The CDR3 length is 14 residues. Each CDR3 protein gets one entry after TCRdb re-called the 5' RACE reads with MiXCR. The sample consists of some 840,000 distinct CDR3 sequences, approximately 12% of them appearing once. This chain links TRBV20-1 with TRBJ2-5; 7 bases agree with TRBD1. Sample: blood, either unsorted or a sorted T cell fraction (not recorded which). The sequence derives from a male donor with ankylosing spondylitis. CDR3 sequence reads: CSALRQGPLGTQYF. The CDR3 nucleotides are TGCAGTGCTTTAAGACAGGGCCCCTTGGGGACCCAGTACTTC.